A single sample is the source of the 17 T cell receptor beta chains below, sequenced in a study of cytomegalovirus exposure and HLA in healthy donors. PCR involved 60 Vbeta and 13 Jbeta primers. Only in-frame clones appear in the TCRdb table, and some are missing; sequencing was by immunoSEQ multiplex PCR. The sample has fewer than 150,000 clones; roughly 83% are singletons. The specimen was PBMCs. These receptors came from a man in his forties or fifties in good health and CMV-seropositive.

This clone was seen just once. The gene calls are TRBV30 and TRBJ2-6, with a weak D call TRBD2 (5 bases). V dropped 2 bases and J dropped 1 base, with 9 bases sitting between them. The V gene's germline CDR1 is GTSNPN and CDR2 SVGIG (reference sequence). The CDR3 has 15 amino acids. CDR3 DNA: TGTGCCTGGAGTCGAAGCGGATCTGGGGCCAACGTCCTGACTTTC. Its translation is CAWSRSGSGANVLTF. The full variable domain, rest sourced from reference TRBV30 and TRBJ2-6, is SQTIHQWPATLVQPVGSPLSLECTVEGTSNPNLYWYRQAAGRGLQLLFYSVGIGQISSEVPQNLSASRPQDRQFILSSKKLLLSDSGFYLCAWSRSGSGANVLTFGAGSRLTVL.

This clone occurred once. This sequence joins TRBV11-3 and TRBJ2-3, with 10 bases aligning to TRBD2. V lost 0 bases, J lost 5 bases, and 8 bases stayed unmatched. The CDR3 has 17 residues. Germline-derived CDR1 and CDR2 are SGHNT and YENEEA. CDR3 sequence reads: CASSLDSASGGRDTQYF. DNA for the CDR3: TGTGCCAGCAGCTTAGATTCAGCTAGCGGGGGTAGAGATACGCAGTATTTT.

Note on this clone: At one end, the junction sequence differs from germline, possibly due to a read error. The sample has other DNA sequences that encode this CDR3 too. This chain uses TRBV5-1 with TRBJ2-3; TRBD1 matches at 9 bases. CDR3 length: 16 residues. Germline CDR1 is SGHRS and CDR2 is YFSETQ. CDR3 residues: CASSPRGQGITDTQYF. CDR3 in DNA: TGCGCCAGCAGCCCGCGGGGACAGGGAATCACAGATACGCAGTACTTT.

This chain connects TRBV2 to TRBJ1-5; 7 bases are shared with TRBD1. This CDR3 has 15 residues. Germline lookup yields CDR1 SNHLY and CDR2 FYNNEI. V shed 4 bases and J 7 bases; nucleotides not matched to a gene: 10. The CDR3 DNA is TGTGCCAGCAGTGGAGGGACAGCGGGGGCCCAGCCCCAGCATTTT. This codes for CASSGGTAGAQPQHF.

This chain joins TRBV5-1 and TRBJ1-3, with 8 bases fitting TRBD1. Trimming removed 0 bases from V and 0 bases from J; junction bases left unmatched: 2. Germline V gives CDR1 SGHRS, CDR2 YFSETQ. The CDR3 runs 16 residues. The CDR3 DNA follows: TGCGCCAGCAGCTTGGAGGGACAGGCCTCTGGAAACACCATATATTTT. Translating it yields CASSLEGQASGNTIYF. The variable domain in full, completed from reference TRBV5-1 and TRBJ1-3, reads KAGVTQTPRYLIKTRGQQVTLSCSPISGHRSVSWYQQTPGQGLQFLFEYFSETQRNKGNFPGRFSGRQFSNSRSEMNVSTLELGDSALYLCASSLEGQASGNTIYFGEGSWLTVV.

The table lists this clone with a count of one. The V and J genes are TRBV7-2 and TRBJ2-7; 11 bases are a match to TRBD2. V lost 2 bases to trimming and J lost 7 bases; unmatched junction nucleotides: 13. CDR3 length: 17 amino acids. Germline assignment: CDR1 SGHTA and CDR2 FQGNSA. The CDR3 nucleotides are TGTGCCAGCAGCTTAAAGGGGGGGACTAGCGGTTCGTGGGAGCAGTACTTC. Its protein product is CASSLKGGTSGSWEQYF.

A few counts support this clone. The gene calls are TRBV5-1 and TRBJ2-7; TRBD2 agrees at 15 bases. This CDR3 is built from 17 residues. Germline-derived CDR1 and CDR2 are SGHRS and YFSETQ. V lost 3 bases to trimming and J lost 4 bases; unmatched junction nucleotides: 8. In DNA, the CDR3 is TGCGCCAGCAGCTCAGACCCCGGACTAGCGGGAGGGTACGAGCAGTACTTC. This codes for CASSSDPGLAGGYEQYF.

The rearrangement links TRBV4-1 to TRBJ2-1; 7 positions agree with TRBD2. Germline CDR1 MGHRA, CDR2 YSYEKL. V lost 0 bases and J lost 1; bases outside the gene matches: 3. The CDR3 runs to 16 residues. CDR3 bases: TGCGCCAGCAGCCAAGATTTCGGGGGGTCCTACAATGAGCAGTTCTTC. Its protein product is CASSQDFGGSYNEQFF.

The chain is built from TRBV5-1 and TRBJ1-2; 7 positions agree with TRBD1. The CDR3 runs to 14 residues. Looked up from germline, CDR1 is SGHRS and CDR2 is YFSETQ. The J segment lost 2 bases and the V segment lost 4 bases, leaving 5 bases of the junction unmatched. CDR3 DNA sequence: TGCGCCAGCAGCCCCTCGGGACAGAACTATGGCTACACCTTC. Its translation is CASSPSGQNYGYTF.

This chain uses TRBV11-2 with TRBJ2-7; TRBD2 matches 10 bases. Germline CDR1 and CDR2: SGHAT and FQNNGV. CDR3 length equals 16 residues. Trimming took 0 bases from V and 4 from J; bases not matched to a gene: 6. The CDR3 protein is CASSLEVASGRYEQYF. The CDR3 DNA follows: TGTGCCAGCAGCTTAGAGGTGGCTAGCGGGAGATACGAGCAGTACTTC.

As DNA, the CDR3 is TGTGCCTGGAGTGGATTGGTGGGAGGCATCTCCTACGAGCAGTACTTC. Translation: CAWSGLVGGISYEQYF. This chain joins TRBV30 and TRBJ2-5, with TRBD2 as a possible D gene (6 bases). Judging by the DNA end, TRBJ2-7 fits better; the J call may be wrong. The germline CDR1 and CDR2 sequences are GTSNPN and SVGIG (reference sequence). The CDR3 has 16 amino acids.

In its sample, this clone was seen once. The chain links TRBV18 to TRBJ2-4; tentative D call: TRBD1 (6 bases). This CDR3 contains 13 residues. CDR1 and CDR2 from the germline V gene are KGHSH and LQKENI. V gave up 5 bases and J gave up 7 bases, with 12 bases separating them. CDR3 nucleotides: TGTGCCAGCTCAACGAGGACAGACAACATTCAGTACTTC. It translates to CASSTRTDNIQYF.

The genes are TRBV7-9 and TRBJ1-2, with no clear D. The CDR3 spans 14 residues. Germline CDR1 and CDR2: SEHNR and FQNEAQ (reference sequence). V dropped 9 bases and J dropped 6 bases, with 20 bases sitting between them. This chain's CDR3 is CASDLFEGSDGYTF. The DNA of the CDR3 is TGTGCCAGTGACCTTTTTGAGGGCTCGGATGGCTACACCTTC.

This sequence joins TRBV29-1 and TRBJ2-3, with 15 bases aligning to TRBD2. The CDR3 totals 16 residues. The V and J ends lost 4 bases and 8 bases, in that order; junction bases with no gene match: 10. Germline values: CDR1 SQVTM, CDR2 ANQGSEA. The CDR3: CSVVSRPGLAGGTQYF. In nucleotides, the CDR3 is TGCAGCGTTGTATCGCGGCCGGGACTAGCGGGAGGTACGCAGTATTTT.

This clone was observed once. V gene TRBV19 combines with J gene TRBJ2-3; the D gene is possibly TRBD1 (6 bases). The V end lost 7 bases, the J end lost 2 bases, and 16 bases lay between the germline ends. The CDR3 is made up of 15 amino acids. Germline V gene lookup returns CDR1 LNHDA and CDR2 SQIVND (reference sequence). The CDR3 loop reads CASTPRTAYTDTQYF. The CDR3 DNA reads TGTGCCAGTACCCCCCGGACAGCGTACACAGATACGCAGTATTTT.

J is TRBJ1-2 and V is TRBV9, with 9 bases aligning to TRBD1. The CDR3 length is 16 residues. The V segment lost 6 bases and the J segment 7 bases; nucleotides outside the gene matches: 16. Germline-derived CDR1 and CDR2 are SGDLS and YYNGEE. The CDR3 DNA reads TGTGCCAGCACCCACCTTCTCACAGGGGGCGCGGTTGGCTACACCTTC. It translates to CASTHLLTGGAVGYTF. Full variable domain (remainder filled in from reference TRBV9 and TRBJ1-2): DSGVTQTPKHLITATGQRVTLRCSPRSGDLSVYWYQQSLDQGLQFLIQYYNGEERAKGNILERFSAQQFPDLHSELNLSSLELGDSALYFCASTHLLTGGAVGYTFGSGTRLTVV.

The CDR3 region is CASGFRQGPFSGANVLTF. The CDR3 nucleotides read TGTGCTAGTGGTTTTCGGCAGGGCCCATTCTCTGGGGCCAACGTCCTGACTTTC. This rearrangement joins TRBV12-5 to TRBJ2-6; possible D gene TRBD1, 5 bases. There are 18 residues in the CDR3. Germline lookup yields CDR1 LGHNT and CDR2 FRNRAP. Trimming took off 3 bases at V and 0 bases at J, with 15 bases between the two ends. The full variable domain, completed using reference TRBV12-5 and TRBJ2-6, is DARVTQTPRHKVTEMGQEVTMRCQPILGHNTVFWYRQTMMQGLELLAYFRNRAPLDDSGMPKDRFSAEMPDATLATLKIQPSEPRDSAVYFCASGFRQGPFSGANVLTFGAGSRLTVL.